This T cell receptor beta chain was sequenced in a study of cytomegalovirus exposure and HLA in healthy donors. This CDR3 is built from 14 residues. Trimming cost V 3 bases and J 4 bases; bases outside gene matches: 3. CDR1 is ENHRY and CDR2 is SYGVKD in the germline V gene. The PCR made use of 60 Vbeta and 13 Jbeta primers. Libraries were prepared by immunoSEQ multiplex PCR; TCRdb keeps only in-frame clonotypes and omits some of them. The table lists roughly 160,000 clones, 65% to 75% of them singletons. Sequenced input: PBMCs. The chain couples TRBV10-3 to TRBJ1-2, with 9 bases fitting TRBD1. The TCR sequence derives from a girl under 18 in good health and CMV-seronegative. The CDR3 protein is CAISEGTGSYGYTF. CDR3 bases: TGTGCCATCAGTGAAGGGACAGGGAGCTATGGCTACACCTTC.